One and the same sample provided the 13 T cell receptor beta chains below, sequenced in a study of brain T cells in children with intractable seizures. Method: immunoSEQ multiplex PCR; TCRdb's copy keeps in-frame clones and lacks some. The data show 110,000 or so clones, around 94% seen once. The sample in question was peripheral blood, obtained at surgery. These receptors came from a boy younger than two with hemimegalencephaly and intractable seizures.

The rearrangement links TRBV7-6 to TRBJ1-4; a weak D match, TRBD1 (5 bases). Per germline, CDR1 SGHVS and CDR2 FNYEAQ. The CDR3 is 16 residues long. V was cut by 3 bases and J by 5 bases, with 16 bases left in between. The CDR3 nucleotides are TGTGCCAGCAGCTTGGAGCTTGGGGGAATGAATGAAAAACTGTTTTTT. Its translation: CASSLELGGMNEKLFF.

The V and J genes are TRBV30 and TRBJ2-7; D is unclear. The CDR3 spans 14 residues. V was shortened by 0 bases and J by 4 bases, with 13 bases between the two germline ends. Germline assignment: CDR1 GTSNPN and CDR2 SVGIG (reference sequence). The CDR3 loop is CAWSVPPLQYEQYF. Written as DNA, the CDR3 is TGTGCCTGGAGTGTACCCCCCCTCCAGTACGAGCAGTACTTC.

This rearrangement joins TRBV2 to TRBJ2-5, with 11 positions matching TRBD2. The trim removed 5 bases at V and 1 base at J, leaving 6 bases unmatched. The CDR3 length is 16 residues. The V gene's germline CDR1 is SNHLY and CDR2 FYNNEI. The CDR3 is CASSFTTSGGQETQYF. The DNA of the CDR3 is TGTGCCAGCAGTTTCACCACTAGCGGGGGCCAAGAGACCCAGTACTTC.

The V and J genes are TRBV27 and TRBJ2-1; D possibly corresponds to TRBD1 (6 bases). This CDR3 has 14 residues. Germline V gene data show CDR1 as MNHEY and CDR2 as SMNVEV (reference sequence). Deletions cut 2 bases from V and 10 bases from J, with 15 bases between. CDR3 loop: CASSLTRDRREQFF. In DNA, the CDR3 is TGTGCCAGCAGTTTAACCCGAGACAGGAGGGAGCAGTTCTTC.

The genes are TRBV11-2 and TRBJ2-1; 7 nucleotides align to TRBD1. The germline V gene encodes CDR1 SGHAT and CDR2 FQNNGV. The CDR3 covers 16 residues. The trim removed 1 base at V and 2 bases at J, leaving 5 bases unmatched. CDR3 coding DNA: TGTGCCAGCAGCTTAGGGACAGGCCCGGCCTACAATGAGCAGTTCTTC. Encoded protein: CASSLGTGPAYNEQFF.

This rearrangement joins TRBV6-1 to TRBJ1-5; no clear D gene. Germline V gene data show CDR1 as MNHNS and CDR2 as SASEGT. V lost 2 bases, J lost 0 bases, and 5 bases lay in between. There are 14 residues in the CDR3. The CDR3 DNA follows: TGTGCCAGCAGTGAACACCCTAGCAATCAGCCCCAGCATTTT. Residues: CASSEHPSNQPQHF.

J is TRBJ1-6 and V is TRBV28; 8 bases are a match to TRBD1. V lost 3 bases and J lost 5; bases outside the gene matches: 9. The CDR3 is 17 amino acids. Germline-derived CDR1 and CDR2 are MDHEN and SYDVKM. Here the CDR3 DNA reads TGTGCCAGCAGTTTTGGTACAGGGGGGCGCAATAATTCACCCCTCCACTTT. Translating it yields CASSFGTGGRNNSPLHF.

This clone appeared once. The chain employs TRBV27 and TRBJ1-4, with 7 positions matching TRBD1. The germline CDR1 and CDR2 sequences are MNHEY and SMNVEV (reference sequence). The CDR3 extends over 19 amino acids. Trimming at V came to 0 bases and at J to 1 base, leaving 11 bases not matched to a gene. The CDR3 DNA is TGTGCCAGCAGTTTATCCCCCCTTCAGGGGGAGGGAACTAATGAAAAACTGTTTTTT. It translates to CASSLSPLQGEGTNEKLFF.

The chain has TRBV29-1 and TRBJ1-2; D gene unclear. The ends were cut back, 4 bases at V and 4 bases at J, with 10 bases in the middle. This CDR3 comprises 12 residues. The germline gives CDR1 SQVTM, CDR2 ANQGSEA. The CDR3 DNA follows: TGCAGCGTTGCTGAGGAAGGCTATGGCTACACCTTC. Translating gives CSVAEEGYGYTF.

A few counts support this clone. The V and J genes are TRBV27 and TRBJ1-1; 11 nucleotides match TRBD1. V gave up 5 bases and J gave up 0 bases; unmatched junction bases: 5. CDR3 length equals 16 residues. Germline V gives CDR1 MNHEY, CDR2 SMNVEV (reference sequence). The CDR3 DNA reads TGTGCCAGCAGTCCTTGGACAGGGGGCATGAACACTGAAGCTTTCTTT. Translating it yields CASSPWTGGMNTEAFF.

V usage is TRBV4-1 and J usage is TRBJ1-2; 7 positions match TRBD1. Germline V gene lookup returns CDR1 MGHRA and CDR2 YSYEKL. The CDR3 totals 17 residues. The V and J ends lost 1 base and 4 bases, in that order; junction bases with no gene match: 12. CDR3 loop: CASSQGPTRGGTYGYTF. CDR3 sequence (DNA): TGCGCCAGCAGCCAAGGCCCCACCAGGGGGGGTACCTATGGCTACACCTTC.

This chain connects TRBV13 to TRBJ1-5, with a possible D match to TRBD1 (5 bases). V lost 0 bases and J lost 6, with 15 bases in between. The CDR3 totals 16 residues. Per the germline V gene, CDR1 is PRHDT and CDR2 is FYEKMQ (reference sequence). The CDR3 here is CASSLGQDGLSQPQHF. CDR3 bases: TGTGCCAGCAGCTTAGGACAGGATGGATTAAGTCAGCCCCAGCATTTT.

CDR3 sequence reads: CASSSYRVQETQYF. The CDR3 region has the DNA TGTGCCAGCAGCTCGTACAGGGTCCAAGAGACCCAGTACTTC. This chain connects TRBV7-9 to TRBJ2-5; possibly TRBD1 for D (6 bases). This CDR3 spans 14 amino acids. Germline V CDR1 and CDR2: SEHNR, FQNEAQ (reference sequence). V gave up 4 bases and J gave up 1 base, with 10 bases separating them.